This T cell receptor (beta chain) was profiled in a study of cytomegalovirus exposure and HLA in healthy donors listed by TCRdb under 2017. Regarding the research as a whole: According to an earlier analysis of a few hundred of the donors, some 180 million T cells yielded 117 million unique TCR beta sequences and approximately 300 Gb of sequence data. Approximately 310 gigabases of sequencing data and tens of millions of unique TCR sequences were included in an early release covering several hundred HLA-typed donors. Across 300 to 400 genotyped donors of the cohort, an average of about 240,000 unique TCR beta nucleotide sequences per donor were sequenced, and 15% to 20% of those sequences were non-productive. Typing coverage varied by locus: roughly 629-640 donors for A, B, C, DRB1 and DQB1; about 520 for DQA1; over 600 for DPA1; roughly 450 for DPB1. The T cell repertoires of 666 subjects were profiled by immunosequencing and related to cytomegalovirus serostatus. High-throughput TCR immunosequencing, statistical association of individual TCRs with disease status, and machine learning were combined to predict cytomegalovirus infection status. Both class I and class II loci were covered by HLA typing, at four-digit resolution. A later analysis re-analyzed previously published TCR beta repertoires from 650 to 800 donors and added high-resolution HLA genotyping to study TCR occurrence patterns. Among the roughly 430 genotyped donors, roughly 80% belonged to the genetic ancestry cluster associated with self-reported Caucasian donors. Five DR-DQ haplotypes were handled as single units for association and clustering, since linkage in the cohort was strong. An earlier analysis of several hundred of the donors applied high-throughput TCR beta sequencing to assess whether each TCR beta V gene segment acted as functional or pseudogenic. Every discovery cohort repertoire had been produced on one sequencing platform. The study aimed to test whether cataloging public T cell receptors could reveal signatures of past pathogen exposure. Besides the first cohort of 666 subjects, a separate validation cohort made up of 120 different subjects was used. In a later genetic analysis, genome-wide SNP genotypes for about 55% of the roughly 700 donors were used, and that subset was treated as a discovery cohort. In the later analysis, no new phenotypic data were used to find candidate immune exposures; instead, reliance was placed on TCR beta sequences and their occurrence across donors. Donor age, sex, ethnicity and CMV serostatus were compiled together with the repertoire data.

Results and caveats for the whole study, not just this receptor: Immune exposure information for the cohort was limited to CMV serostatus. Compared with equally common non-associated chains, HLA-associated TCR beta chains in a later analysis were more clonally expanded and had lower generation probabilities. A cluster of highly shared sequence variants was judged likely to be a technical artifact of the sequencing pipeline. In a later analysis, the rate of TCR association differed among HLA loci, with DRB1 alleles having the most associated TCRs and HLA-C alleles having the fewest. Some IMGT-functional V segments, including TRBV6-2 and TRBV6-3, could not be distinguished by the 87-base-pair reads and were therefore excluded. Roughly uniform sequencing depth across donors was assumed in presence/absence analyses, although this assumption may not hold. Because some donors lacked HLA typing at each locus, the association tests relied only on the typed subset. Correlated functional status among segregating V segments might be attributable to linkage disequilibrium, but an unknown experimental factor could not be ruled out. At a false discovery rate of 0.05, a later analysis linked 16,951 TCR beta sequences to specific HLA alleles. In a later analysis, most CMV-associated TCR beta chains were found to appear HLA-restricted, with HLA associations seemingly driven largely by CMV exposure. The study gave a list of 150 to 200 TCR beta chains associated with cytomegalovirus. The classifier was reported to diagnose cytomegalovirus status with high specificity and sensitivity in both the original and validation cohorts. In a later genetic analysis, fewer N-insertions in productive TCRs were reported among donors in an Asian-associated ancestry cluster than the approximately 710-donor mean. A further reported finding was that TCR beta sequences accurately predicted the HLA-A and HLA-B alleles for most subjects in the first cohort. Some 16 rarely observed V segments, including chromosome 9 orphons, were excluded from the earlier analysis of about 600 of the donors because counts were too low. In this cohort, only TCR beta chains were sequenced, and detectable features were limited by the absence of alpha or paired-chain data. V-gene and J-gene trimming of TCR beta chains was associated with a missense DCLRE1C variant in a later genetic analysis, and the association was replicated in an independent cohort. Three of the identified cytomegalovirus-associated TCR beta chains were confirmed in vitro to be specific for cytomegalovirus antigens. Most TCR sequences were seen in very few donors, while some public TCRs were found in many individuals. In a later analysis, several top co-occurrence clusters were reported to appear linked to parvovirus B19, influenza, CMV and Epstein-Barr virus. Strong co-occurrence of HLA alleles, especially DR and DQ, made assigning TCR associations to individual alleles difficult. An earlier analysis of approximately 570 of the donors showed that most TCR beta V segments appeared in productive rearrangements either about 87% or about 30% of the time, which broadly matched IMGT annotations. The authors suggested that the approach could potentially be extended to other disease states and immunological phenotypes.

The cohort was made up of several hundred healthy bone marrow donors. At the time of sampling, all cohort members were nominally healthy, though unrecorded immune exposures were likely present. The donor was CMV seronegative and was included in the group of a few hundred seronegative cohort members. A peripheral blood sample was collected from each donor, and TCR beta sequencing was performed on peripheral blood mononuclear cells. Genomic DNA was extracted from the blood cell samples with the Qiagen DNeasy Blood Extraction Kit. This clone was detected only once. The antigen it binds to is not known. Base qualities are not recorded, but no much larger clone differs from it by a single base. Counted from cysteine to phenylalanine, this CDR3 has 13 amino acids. The sequence is cut down to CDR3 DNA, 39 bases in frame from base 1. The V and J ends are trimmed by 0 bases and 7 bases, leaving 8 bases between them. The germline V gene provides CDR1 SGHRS and CDR2 YFSETQ.

Library preparation employed the immunoSEQ multiplex PCR assay. For the multiplex PCR, a mixture combining 60 forward primers for TCR Vbeta segments and 13 reverse primers for TCR Jbeta segments was used. Amplification of the CDR3 region of rearranged TCR beta genes was performed with a multiplex PCR assay on genomic DNA. Amplified TCR beta libraries were sequenced as 87-base-pair reads on the Illumina HiSeq System. Turning to the authors' computational methods: A later analysis counted tens of millions of unique TCR beta chains across the 500 to 850 repertoires, and some 11 million of these chains were shared by at least two donors. Raw reads were error-corrected and collapsed into unique sequences by a nearest-neighbor algorithm in which closely related sequences were merged to remove PCR and sequencing errors. CDR3 sequences were aligned to IMGT reference sequences to assign V, D and J gene segments. For a sequence to be retained, a match of at least six nucleotides was required to both a V gene segment and a J gene segment. Rearrangements were called productive when the CDR3 lacked stop codons and stayed in frame with V and J; all others were non-productive. Following IMGT convention, CDR3 was defined as the stretch from the second conserved V-encoded cysteine up to the conserved J-encoded phenylalanine. The earlier analysis of about 640 of the donors excluded any sequence lacking an unambiguous match to a single V gene segment. In an earlier analysis of a few hundred of the donors, a V segment was called functional when productive rearrangements were above 56.7%, and segregating when the standard deviation between donors exceeded 5%. A statistical classification framework was built to diagnose cytomegalovirus status from the catalog of TCR beta chain sequences. V and J gene assignment, in a later analysis, came from comparing TCR nucleotide sequences with IMGT/GENE-DB human TR gene sequences. Using the TCRdist pipeline, a later analysis assigned CDR3 sequences along with most-parsimonious VDJ recombination scenarios. In a later analysis, each TCR beta chain was defined by its CDR3 amino acid sequence together with its V-gene family, and reads lacking a unique V-gene family were excluded. To address suspected cross-contamination and a sequencing artifact, a later analysis removed 450 to 700 highly shared, low-generation-probability nucleotide sequences. A later analysis calculated a clonal expansion index for each public chain from normalized within-repertoire ranks of inferred template counts. In a later analysis, generation probabilities were computed with a VDJ recombination model fitted to out-of-frame rearrangements, and the resulting probabilities were checked against IGoR. In a later analysis, hypergeometric tests were used to score TCR-TCR, TCR-HLA and TCR-CMV co-occurrence, with a repertoire-size bias correction applied to TCR pairs. A later analysis estimated false discovery rates by permuting HLA or CMV assignments 20 times. In a later analysis, co-occurring TCRs were grouped using DBSCAN, with TCRdist sequence similarity added in when clustering inside HLA-allele-positive subsets. For co-occurrence clustering, repertoires with fewer than 30,000 or more than 120,000 public chains were excluded, along with 5 or 6 repertoires with anomalous nucleotide sharing. TCRdb limited this immuneACCESS table to in-frame rearrangements with V and J called. A share of clones is missing; checked studies link under half to unresolved V genes, and the rest is unexplained. Clone size and V and J calls were adopted from that table, with D and trimming inferred from the DNA. The sample table shows some 40,000 clones, and roughly 80% are seen once. The ten largest clones represent 2.7% of the sample.

Sequenced material: PBMCs. This sequence uses TRBV5-1 and TRBJ2-1; the D gene is perhaps TRBD2, on 6 matching bases. The receptor was derived from a man in his fifties in good health and CMV-seronegative. The sequenced DNA is TGCGCCAGCAGCTTGGCCGGAGGGAATGAGCAGTTCTTC. Translated, this gives CASSLAGGNEQFF.